This T cell receptor beta chain stems from a study of cytomegalovirus exposure and HLA in healthy donors. Looked up from germline, CDR1 is SEHNR and CDR2 is FQNEAQ (reference sequence). Losses at the gene ends were 5 bases for V and 7 bases for J; bases not matched to a gene: 10. CDR3 length equals 15 residues. Concerning this clone: Its cognate antigen is unknown.

Healthy bone marrow donors supplied every sample. The PCR employed 60 Vbeta primers together with 13 Jbeta primers. This table comes from immunoSEQ multiplex PCR, and its TCRdb copy is limited to in-frame clones, with some not included. In the table there are approximately 100,000 clones, roughly 83% of which are singletons. Findings of the study overall: V- and J-gene trimming of TCR beta was linked (in a later analysis) to a missense DCLRE1C variant. Excluded were some V segments that proved indistinguishable, including TRBV6-2 and TRBV6-3. A later analysis, which compared TCR beta chains of equal frequency, found the HLA-associated ones more clonally expanded.

The chain uses TRBV7-9 and TRBJ1-4; 7 nucleotides match TRBD1. The origin of this receptor is a female donor in good health and CMV-seropositive. The specimen sequenced was PBMCs. The CDR3 here is CASSPSRAGGEKLFF. In nucleotides, the CDR3 is TGTGCCAGCAGCCCATCCCGGGCAGGGGGTGAAAAACTGTTTTTT.